One and the same sample provided the 25 T cell receptor beta chains below, sequenced in a study of shared clonotypes between healthy human individuals. TCRdb's table, derived via immunoSEQ multiplex PCR, lists solely in-frame clones and lacks some. The sample has 2,500,000 or so clones; approximately 93% are singletons. What was sequenced was naive CD4+ T cells from PBMCs. Regarding subset: CD45RA+ positively selected. The receptors originated from a man younger than 35 in good health. Some clones in this sample may be carry-over from other donors' samples.

The chain has TRBV2 and TRBJ2-1, with 7 bases that match TRBD1. This CDR3 contains 14 residues. CDR1 is SNHLY, CDR2 FYNNEI, per germline. Germline trimming cut 4 bases from V and 12 bases from J; bases unmatched to any gene: 12. The CDR3 sequence is CASSGQGYTWGQFF. CDR3 bases: TGTGCCAGCAGTGGACAGGGCTACACGTGGGGGCAGTTCTTC. Looking up the rest from reference TRBV2 and TRBJ2-1 gives the full variable domain: EPEVTQTPSHQVTQMGQEVILRCVPISNHLYFYWYRQILGQKVEFLVSFYNNEISEKSEIFDDQFSVERPDGSNFTLKIRSTKLEDSAMYFCASSGQGYTWGQFFGPGTRLTVL.

Of note for this clone: Within the sample, other DNA sequences also encode this same CDR3. The chain uses TRBV20-1 and TRBJ1-2; D gene ambiguous. The germline gives CDR1 DFQATT, CDR2 SNEGSKA (reference sequence). V lost 4 bases and J 7 bases, leaving 10 bases between the germline ends. This CDR3 has 11 amino acids. This CDR3 is CSATTGVGYTF. CDR3 bases: TGCAGTGCTACGACCGGGGTTGGCTACACCTTC.

This chain uses TRBV6-6 with TRBJ1-4; D remains unclear. V dropped 2 bases and J dropped 8 bases, with 15 bases sitting between them. This CDR3 contains 15 residues. CDR1 and CDR2 (germline): MNHNY, SVGAGI (reference sequence). The CDR3 region has the DNA TGTGCCAGCAGTTACACCACCAACAAAGACGAAAAACTGTTTTTT. It translates to CASSYTTNKDEKLFF.

The chain joins TRBV6-1 to TRBJ2-7; 12 bases agree with TRBD1. The CDR3 sequence is 16 residues long. The germline gives CDR1 MNHNS, CDR2 SASEGT. J lost 7 bases, V lost 0 bases, and 7 bases had no gene match. The CDR3 DNA follows: TGTGCCAGCAGTGAAGCCGGGACAGGGGGCTATTGGGAGCAGTACTTC. Translation: CASSEAGTGGYWEQYF.

The chain uses TRBV5-1 and TRBJ2-1, with TRBD1 as a possible D gene (7 bases). V was pared by 4 bases and J by 8 bases, with 19 bases between. Looked up from germline, CDR1 is SGHRS and CDR2 is YFSETQ. This CDR3 has 15 amino acids. CDR3 sequence reads: CASSPGSLRGDEQFF. The CDR3 DNA is TGCGCCAGCAGCCCGGGGTCCCTCAGGGGGGATGAGCAGTTCTTC.

The chain carries TRBV4-3 and TRBJ1-2; perhaps TRBD1 as D (6 bases). The CDR3 length is 15 residues. The germline CDR1 and CDR2 sequences are LGHNA and YSLEER. V was shortened by 3 bases and J by 2 bases, with 13 bases between the two germline ends. The CDR3 nucleotides are TGCGCCAGCAGCCATAACAGGGACGGAAACTATGGCTACACCTTC. Translated: CASSHNRDGNYGYTF.

This clone was observed a handful of times. The V and J genes are TRBV2 and TRBJ1-2, with 7 bases that match TRBD1. Unmatched junction bases numbered 4, after V lost 1 base and J lost 8 bases. Germline-derived CDR1 and CDR2 are SNHLY and FYNNEI. The CDR3 has 13 amino acids. This CDR3 reads CASSEDYRGGYTF. The CDR3, as DNA: TGTGCCAGCAGTGAAGATTACAGGGGCGGCTACACCTTC.

The genes are TRBV11-2 and TRBJ2-3; 11 nucleotides align to TRBD2. CDR1 and CDR2 (germline): SGHAT, FQNNGV. V was clipped by 1 base and J by 5 bases; unmatched bases: 5. The CDR3 is made up of 16 amino acids. This CDR3 is CASSLGLAGSGDTQYF. CDR3 coding DNA: TGTGCCAGCAGCTTAGGACTAGCGGGATCAGGAGATACGCAGTATTTT.

The CDR3 coding sequence is TGTGCCAGCAGCTTAGCCCCACAGGTTCTCTACGAGCAGTACTTC. Its protein is CASSLAPQVLYEQYF. This sequence joins TRBV7-2 and TRBJ2-7; D is possibly TRBD1 (5 bases). CDR1 SGHTA and CDR2 FQGNSA come from the germline V gene. CDR3 size: 15 residues. Trimming left V 0 bases short and J 3 bases short, with 12 bases between.

The chain recombines TRBV18 with TRBJ2-7; possibly TRBD2 for D (6 bases). Looked up from germline, CDR1 is KGHSH and CDR2 is LQKENI. CDR3 length: 16 residues. V lost 6 bases, J lost 0 bases, and 18 bases lay in between. The CDR3 region has the DNA TGTGCCAGCTCCGTAGCGGTCAAGACACCCTCCTACGAGCAGTACTTC. Its translation is CASSVAVKTPSYEQYF.

This clone was observed a single time. The chain links TRBV6-1 to TRBJ1-2, with D perhaps TRBD1 (6 bases). The CDR3 is made up of 17 amino acids. From germline, CDR1 is MNHNS and CDR2 SASEGT. V shed 4 bases and J shed 9 bases, with 27 bases lying between them. This CDR3 is CASSATGAGPGGGSYTF. Here the CDR3 DNA reads TGTGCCAGCAGTGCAACGGGGGCGGGCCCGGGTGGAGGGAGCTACACCTTC.

J is TRBJ2-4 and V is TRBV21-1; the table's D call, TRBD1, has no DNA check behind it. TRBV21-1 is reported as a pseudogene. This CDR3 is built from 16 residues. CDR3 loop: CASSASGQGIKNIQYF. The CDR3 coding sequence is TGTGCCAGCAGCGCCAGCGGACAGGGGATCAAAAACATTCAGTACTTC.

This sequence joins TRBV28 and TRBJ2-1; D is uncertain. The CDR3 is made up of 12 amino acids. The V gene's germline CDR1 is MDHEN and CDR2 SYDVKM. Trimming cost V 6 bases and J 7 bases, with 10 bases left between them. DNA of the CDR3: TGTGCCAGCAGAGCTATACGGAATGAGCAGTTCTTC. Translating gives CASRAIRNEQFF. The variable domain in full, with the rest retrieved from reference TRBV28 and TRBJ2-1, is DVKVTQSSRYLVKRTGEKVFLECVQDMDHENMFWYRQDPGLGLRLIYFSYDVKMKEKGDIPEGYSVSREKKERFSLILESASTNQTSMYLCASRAIRNEQFFGPGTRLTVL.

This clone was seen a single time. This chain joins TRBV18 and TRBJ1-1; TRBD1 matches at 7 bases. This CDR3 has 15 residues. Germline trimming cut 5 bases from V and 0 bases from J; bases unmatched to any gene: 6. CDR1 is KGHSH and CDR2 is LQKENI in the germline V gene. This CDR3 is CASSERTGLNTEAFF. The CDR3 nucleotides are TGTGCCAGCTCAGAGCGGACAGGACTGAACACTGAAGCTTTCTTT.

This sequence joins TRBV9 and TRBJ1-2; 9 bases align to TRBD1. Germline loops: CDR1 SGDLS, CDR2 YYNGEE. J lost 7 bases, V lost 4 bases, and 5 bases had no gene match. This CDR3 is built from 13 residues. CDR3 protein: CASSPTGGGGYTF. The DNA for the CDR3 is TGTGCCAGCAGCCCAACAGGGGGCGGTGGCTACACCTTC. Complete variable domain (other parts from reference TRBV9 and TRBJ1-2): DSGVTQTPKHLITATGQRVTLRCSPRSGDLSVYWYQQSLDQGLQFLIQYYNGEERAKGNILERFSAQQFPDLHSELNLSSLELGDSALYFCASSPTGGGGYTFGSGTRLTVV.

The V call is TRBV30, the J call TRBJ2-3; TRBD1 aligns across 9 bases. Per germline, CDR1 GTSNPN and CDR2 SVGIG (reference sequence). V lost 4 bases to trimming and J lost 5 bases; unmatched junction nucleotides: 10. There are 15 residues in the CDR3. CDR3 loop: CAWNHPDRGGDTQYF. Written as DNA, the CDR3 is TGTGCCTGGAACCACCCGGACAGGGGAGGAGATACGCAGTATTTT. Full variable domain (rest looked up from reference TRBV30 and TRBJ2-3): SQTIHQWPATLVQPVGSPLSLECTVEGTSNPNLYWYRQAAGRGLQLLFYSVGIGQISSEVPQNLSASRPQDRQFILSSKKLLLSDSGFYLCAWNHPDRGGDTQYFGPGTRLTVL.

This chain uses TRBV6-5 with TRBJ1-5; 10 nucleotides align to TRBD1. V trimming: 4 bases; J trimming: 4 bases; junction bases outside the gene matches: 7. The germline V gene encodes CDR1 MNHEY and CDR2 SVGAGI. The CDR3 spans 16 residues. Written as DNA, the CDR3 is TGTGCCAGCAGTTCAAAAACGGGACAGGGGAATCAGCCCCAGCATTTT. Encoded protein: CASSSKTGQGNQPQHF.

This chain links TRBV20-1 with TRBJ2-1; D unresolved. The V end lost 1 base, the J end lost 8 bases, and 6 bases lay between the germline ends. Germline CDR1 and CDR2: DFQATT and SNEGSKA (reference sequence). The CDR3 has 11 amino acids. The CDR3, as DNA: TGCAGTGCTAGAGCCAGTCATGAGCAGTTCTTC. This codes for CSARASHEQFF.

The J gene is TRBJ2-4, the V gene TRBV4-1, with D hard to call. The CDR3 is 15 residues long. Germline V lookup: CDR1 MGHRA, CDR2 YSYEKL. V gave up 0 bases and J gave up 0 bases, with 6 bases separating them. In DNA, the CDR3 is TGCGCCAGCAGCCAAGATCGGGTAGCCAAAAACATTCAGTACTTC. As protein: CASSQDRVAKNIQYF.

The chain has TRBV11-3 and TRBJ2-2; 10 nucleotides line up with TRBD1. Germline-derived CDR1 and CDR2 are SGHNT and YENEEA. Trimming took 7 bases from V and 6 from J; bases not matched to a gene: 11. This CDR3 has 16 amino acids. CDR3 in amino acids: CASKGPGTGVAGELFF. Here the CDR3 DNA reads TGTGCCAGCAAGGGGCCGGGGACAGGGGTCGCCGGGGAGCTGTTTTTT.

The genes are TRBV6-1 and TRBJ1-1; 7 positions agree with TRBD1. Germline V gene lookup returns CDR1 MNHNS and CDR2 SASEGT. With 7 bases clipped from V and 5 bases from J, the junction kept 13 bases outside the gene matches. The CDR3 covers 15 residues. The CDR3 nucleotides are TGTGCCAGCACTCTTAGCGTCCAGGGGGGGACTGAAGCTTTCTTT. Protein: CASTLSVQGGTEAFF.

This chain joins TRBV12-5 and TRBJ2-3, with 8 positions matching TRBD2. Germline loops: CDR1 LGHNT, CDR2 FRNRAP. Trimming took 1 base from V and 0 from J; bases not matched to a gene: 0. This CDR3 is built from 15 residues. The CDR3 nucleotides read TGTGCTAGTGGTTTGGCTAGCGGGAGCACAGATACGCAGTATTTT. This codes for CASGLASGSTDTQYF.

The rearrangement links TRBV9 to TRBJ1-2; 7 positions match TRBD1. CDR3 length: 15 amino acids. Germline V gene lookup returns CDR1 SGDLS and CDR2 YYNGEE. Trimming took 4 bases from V and 7 from J; bases not matched to a gene: 13. In nucleotides, the CDR3 is TGTGCCAGCAGCTCAGTGGTTAGGGGGCGCCCTGGCTACACCTTC. Residues: CASSSVVRGRPGYTF.

The J gene is TRBJ2-3, the V gene TRBV5-1; D is perhaps TRBD1 or TRBD2 (6 bases each). Trimming removed 6 bases from V and 6 bases from J, with 17 bases in between. This CDR3 spans 14 amino acids. Germline values: CDR1 SGHRS, CDR2 YFSETQ. As DNA, the CDR3 is TGCGCCAGCACTTTGGGGGGCGCTGAGGATACGCAGTATTTT. Residues: CASTLGGAEDTQYF.

The chain carries TRBV9 and TRBJ2-7; the match to TRBD1 covers 7 bases. The ends lost 4 bases at V and 1 base at J; junction bases unmatched: 5. The germline V gene has CDR1 SGDLS and CDR2 YYNGEE. The CDR3 has 14 residues. For the CDR3, the DNA is TGTGCCAGCAGCCATCAACAGGGGTCCTACGAGCAGTACTTC. Translated, it gives CASSHQQGSYEQYF. The full variable domain, completed using reference TRBV9 and TRBJ2-7, is DSGVTQTPKHLITATGQRVTLRCSPRSGDLSVYWYQQSLDQGLQFLIQYYNGEERAKGNILERFSAQQFPDLHSELNLSSLELGDSALYFCASSHQQGSYEQYFGPGTRLTVT.